This entry lists 2 T cell receptor beta chains sequenced from one sample in a study of T-cell reconstitution after alpha-beta-depleted transplantation in children. The TCRbeta library incorporated unique molecular identifiers. TCRdb independently ran MiXCR on the PCR reads; one entry per CDR3 protein. The table has fewer than 35,000 distinct CDR3 sequences, roughly 5.7% seen once. The sequencing here drew on PBMCs, mostly from graft donor cells, taken 180 days after TCRalphabeta/CD19-depleted stem cell transplant. The receptor source for this set is a male patient younger than 18 who had a stem cell transplant for acute myeloid leukemia, so the T cells may come from the graft donor.

This clonotype was detected many times. The rearrangement links TRBV20-1 to TRBJ2-1, with TRBD2 matching 11 bases. The CDR3 covers 15 residues. Unmatched junction bases numbered 10, after V lost 5 bases and J lost 7 bases. Germline lookup yields CDR1 DFQATT and CDR2 SNEGSKA (reference sequence). CDR3 DNA sequence: TGCAGTGCTCCTCTTAGCGGGAGGGCCGGGAATGAGCAGTTCTTC. This gives the protein CSAPLSGRAGNEQFF.

Many counts were recorded for this clonotype. V and J are TRBV6-2 or TRBV6-3 and TRBJ2-3; TRBD2 might be the D (6 bases). From germline, CDR1 is MNHEY and CDR2 SVGEGT. V lost 6 bases and J 5 bases, leaving 21 bases between the germline ends. CDR3 size: 16 residues. The CDR3 DNA follows: TGTGCCAGCAGGGTGCGGGAAGGGGTTATAGGAGATACGCAGTATTTT. Translating gives CASRVREGVIGDTQYF.